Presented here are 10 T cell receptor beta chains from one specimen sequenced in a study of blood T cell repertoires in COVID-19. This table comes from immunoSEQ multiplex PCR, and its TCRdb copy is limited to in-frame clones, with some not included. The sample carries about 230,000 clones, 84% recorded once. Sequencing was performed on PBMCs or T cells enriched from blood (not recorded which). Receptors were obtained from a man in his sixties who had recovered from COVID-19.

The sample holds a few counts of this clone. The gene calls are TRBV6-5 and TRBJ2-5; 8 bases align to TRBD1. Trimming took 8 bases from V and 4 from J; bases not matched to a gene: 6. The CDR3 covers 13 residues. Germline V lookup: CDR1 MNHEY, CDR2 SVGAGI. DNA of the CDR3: TGTGCCAGCGATTATGACAGGGGAGAGACCCAGTACTTC. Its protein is CASDYDRGETQYF.

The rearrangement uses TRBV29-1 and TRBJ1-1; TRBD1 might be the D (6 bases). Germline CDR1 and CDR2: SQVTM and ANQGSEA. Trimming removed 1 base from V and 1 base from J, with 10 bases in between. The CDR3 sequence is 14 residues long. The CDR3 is CSVEVQGRNTEAFF. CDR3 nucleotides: TGCAGCGTTGAAGTACAGGGCAGGAACACTGAAGCTTTCTTT.

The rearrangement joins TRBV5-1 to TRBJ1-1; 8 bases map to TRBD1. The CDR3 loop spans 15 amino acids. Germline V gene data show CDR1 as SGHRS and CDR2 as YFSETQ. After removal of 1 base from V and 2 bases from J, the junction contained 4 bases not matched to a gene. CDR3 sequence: CASSLFPGGNTEAFF. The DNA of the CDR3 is TGCGCCAGCAGCTTGTTTCCAGGGGGCAACACTGAAGCTTTCTTT.

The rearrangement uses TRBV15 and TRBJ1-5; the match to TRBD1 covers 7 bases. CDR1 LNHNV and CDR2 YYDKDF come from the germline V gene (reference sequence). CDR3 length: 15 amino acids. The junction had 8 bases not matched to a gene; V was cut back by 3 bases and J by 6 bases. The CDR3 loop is CATSRDRTYGQPQHF. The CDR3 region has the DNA TGTGCCACCAGCAGGGACAGGACGTATGGTCAGCCCCAGCATTTT. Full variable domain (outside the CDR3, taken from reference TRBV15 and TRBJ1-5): DAMVIQNPRYQVTQFGKPVTLSCSQTLNHNVMYWYQQKSSQAPKLLFHYYDKDFNNEADTPDNFQSRRPNTSFCFLDIRSPGLGDTAMYLCATSRDRTYGQPQHFGDGTRLSIL.

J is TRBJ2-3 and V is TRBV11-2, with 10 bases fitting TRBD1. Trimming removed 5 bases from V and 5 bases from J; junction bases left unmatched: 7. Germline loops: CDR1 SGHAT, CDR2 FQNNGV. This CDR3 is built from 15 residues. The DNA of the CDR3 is TGTGCCAGCAGCACTGACAGGGGGCGACGAGATACGCAGTATTTT. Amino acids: CASSTDRGRRDTQYF.

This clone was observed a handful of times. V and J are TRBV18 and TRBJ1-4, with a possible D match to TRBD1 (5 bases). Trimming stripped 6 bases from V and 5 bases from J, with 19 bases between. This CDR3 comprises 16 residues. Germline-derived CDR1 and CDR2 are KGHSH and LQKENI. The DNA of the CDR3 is TGTGCCAGCTCTACCATAAACGGGCAGGGCAATGAAAAACTGTTTTTT. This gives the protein CASSTINGQGNEKLFF. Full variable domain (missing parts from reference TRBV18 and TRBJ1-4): NAGVMQNPRHLVRRRGQEARLRCSPMKGHSHVYWYRQLPEEGLKFMVYLQKENIIDESGMPKERFSAEFPKEGPSILRIQQVVRGDSAAYFCASSTINGQGNEKLFFGSGTQLSVL.

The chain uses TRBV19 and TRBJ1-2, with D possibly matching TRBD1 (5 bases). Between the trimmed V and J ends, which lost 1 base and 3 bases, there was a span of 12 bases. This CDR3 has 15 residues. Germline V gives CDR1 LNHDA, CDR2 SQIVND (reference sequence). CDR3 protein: CASSIAGALHYGYTF. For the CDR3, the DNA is TGTGCCAGTAGTATAGCTGGGGCACTTCACTATGGCTACACCTTC.

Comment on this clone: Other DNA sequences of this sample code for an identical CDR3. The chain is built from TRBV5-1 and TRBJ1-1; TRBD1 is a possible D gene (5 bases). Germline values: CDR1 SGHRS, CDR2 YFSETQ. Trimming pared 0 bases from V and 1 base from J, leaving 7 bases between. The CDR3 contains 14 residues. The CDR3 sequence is CASSLAGGNTEAFF. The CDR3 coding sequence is TGCGCCAGCAGCTTGGCGGGGGGGAACACTGAAGCTTTCTTT.

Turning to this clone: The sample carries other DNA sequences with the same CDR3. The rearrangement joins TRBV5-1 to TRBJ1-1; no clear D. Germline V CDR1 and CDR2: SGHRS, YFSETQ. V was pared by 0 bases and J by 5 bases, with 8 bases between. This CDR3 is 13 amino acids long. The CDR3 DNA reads TGCGCCAGCAGCTTGGGGGGAGGGACTGAAGCTTTCTTT. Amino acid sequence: CASSLGGGTEAFF.

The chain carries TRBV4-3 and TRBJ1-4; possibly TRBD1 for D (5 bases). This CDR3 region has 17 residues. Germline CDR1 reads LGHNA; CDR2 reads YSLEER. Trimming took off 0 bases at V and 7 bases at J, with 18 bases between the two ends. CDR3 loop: CASSQEGPLLGGEKLFF. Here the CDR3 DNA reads TGCGCCAGCAGCCAAGAGGGCCCGCTCCTCGGGGGTGAAAAACTGTTTTTT.